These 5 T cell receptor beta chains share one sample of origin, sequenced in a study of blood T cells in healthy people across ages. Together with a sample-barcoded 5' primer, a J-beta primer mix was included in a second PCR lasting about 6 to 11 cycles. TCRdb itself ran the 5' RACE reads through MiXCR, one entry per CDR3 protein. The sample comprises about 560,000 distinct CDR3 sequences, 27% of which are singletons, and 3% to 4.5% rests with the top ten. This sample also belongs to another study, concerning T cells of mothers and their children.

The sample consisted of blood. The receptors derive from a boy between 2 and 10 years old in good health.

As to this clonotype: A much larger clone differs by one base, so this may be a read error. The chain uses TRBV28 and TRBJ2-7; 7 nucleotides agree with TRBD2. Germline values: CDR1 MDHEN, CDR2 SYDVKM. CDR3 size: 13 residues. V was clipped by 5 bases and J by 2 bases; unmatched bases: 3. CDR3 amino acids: CASSTGTTYEQYF. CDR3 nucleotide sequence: TGTGCCAGCAGTACCGGGACTACCTACGAGCAGTACTTC.

The CDR3 DNA is TGCGCCAGCAGCCGTGATCGGACTGAAGCTTTCTTT. Its protein product is CASSRDRTEAFF. The chain links TRBV5-1 to TRBJ1-1; unclear D gene. Germline CDR1 reads SGHRS; CDR2 reads YFSETQ. Trimming stripped 4 bases from V and 5 bases from J, with 9 bases between. This CDR3 is built from 12 residues. The full variable domain, in which reference TRBV5-1 and TRBJ1-1 provide the parts outside the CDR3, is KAGVTQTPRYLIKTRGQQVTLSCSPISGHRSVSWYQQTPGQGLQFLFEYFSETQRNKGNFPGRFSGRQFSNSRSEMNVSTLELGDSALYLCASSRDRTEAFFGQGTRLTVV.

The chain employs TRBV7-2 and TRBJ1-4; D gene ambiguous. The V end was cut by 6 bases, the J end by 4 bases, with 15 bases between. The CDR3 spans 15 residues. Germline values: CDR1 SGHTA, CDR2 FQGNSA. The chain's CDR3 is CASSDRRTINEKLFF. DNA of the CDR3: TGTGCCAGCAGTGACCGACGGACCATTAATGAAAAACTGTTTTTT.

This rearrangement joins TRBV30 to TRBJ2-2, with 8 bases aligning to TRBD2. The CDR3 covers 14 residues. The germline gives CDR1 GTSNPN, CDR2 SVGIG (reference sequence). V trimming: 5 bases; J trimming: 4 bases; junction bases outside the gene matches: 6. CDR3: CAWSGGVGTGELFF. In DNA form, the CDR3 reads TGTGCCTGGTCGGGGGGGGTCGGCACCGGGGAGCTGTTTTTT.

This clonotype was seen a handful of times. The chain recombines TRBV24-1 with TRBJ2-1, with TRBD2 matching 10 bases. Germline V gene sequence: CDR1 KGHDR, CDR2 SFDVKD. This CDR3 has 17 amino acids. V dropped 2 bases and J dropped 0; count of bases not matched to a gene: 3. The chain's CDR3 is CATSDSRTSGSYNEQFF. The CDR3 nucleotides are TGTGCCACCAGTGATTCTCGGACTAGCGGCTCCTACAATGAGCAGTTCTTC.